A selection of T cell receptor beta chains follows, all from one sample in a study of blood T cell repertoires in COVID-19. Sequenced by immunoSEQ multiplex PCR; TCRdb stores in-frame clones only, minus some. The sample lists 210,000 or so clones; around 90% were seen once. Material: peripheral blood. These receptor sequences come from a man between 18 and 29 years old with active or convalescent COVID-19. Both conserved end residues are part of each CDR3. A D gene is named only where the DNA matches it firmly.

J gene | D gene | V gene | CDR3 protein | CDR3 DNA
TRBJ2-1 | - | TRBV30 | CAWSVSGKDYNEQFF | TGTGCCTGGAGCGTGAGCGGCAAAGACTACAATGAGCAGTTCTTC
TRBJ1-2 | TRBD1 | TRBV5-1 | CASRRDRGNGYTF | TGCGCCAGCAGGAGGGACAGAGGTAACGGCTACACCTTC
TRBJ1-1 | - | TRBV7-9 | CASSPGSYQTEAFF | TGTGCCAGCAGCCCGGGGTCCTACCAGACTGAAGCTTTCTTT
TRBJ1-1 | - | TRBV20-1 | CSAASEAFF | TGCAGTGCTGCGAGTGAAGCTTTCTTT
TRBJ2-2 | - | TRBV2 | CATRRDISTGELFF | TGTGCCACCAGACGGGACATAAGTACCGGGGAGCTGTTTTTT
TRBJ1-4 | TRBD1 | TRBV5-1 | CASSLDREAEKLFF | TGCGCCAGCAGCCTAGACAGGGAGGCTGAAAAACTGTTTTTT
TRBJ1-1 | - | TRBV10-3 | CAISDPDIYTEAFF | TGTGCCATCAGTGACCCGGACATCTACACTGAAGCTTTCTTT
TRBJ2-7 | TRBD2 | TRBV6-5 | CASRRGGSSYEQYF | TGTGCCAGCAGGCGGGGGGGAAGCTCCTACGAGCAGTACTTC
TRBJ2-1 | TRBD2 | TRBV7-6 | CASSSQAAGAGVAYNEQFF | TGTGCCAGCAGCTCTCAGGCAGCGGGAGCGGGTGTAGCGTACAATGAGCAGTTCTTC
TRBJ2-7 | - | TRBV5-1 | CASGTGTYEQYF | TGCGCCAGCGGCACAGGGACCTACGAGCAGTACTTC
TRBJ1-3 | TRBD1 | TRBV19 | CASSGTGGSGNTIYF | TGTGCCAGTAGTGGGACAGGGGGCTCTGGAAACACCATATATTTT
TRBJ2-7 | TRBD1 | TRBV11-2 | CASSLEVFGTGEQYF | TGTGCCAGCAGCTTAGAGGTCTTTGGGACAGGCGAGCAGTACTTC
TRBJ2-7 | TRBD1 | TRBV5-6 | CASSLARGTPTYEQYF | TGTGCCAGCAGCTTGGCCAGGGGGACACCCACCTACGAGCAGTACTTC
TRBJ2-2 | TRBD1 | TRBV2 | CASSERFAGTGGELFF | TGTGCCAGCAGTGAAAGGTTCGCAGGGACAGGCGGGGAGCTGTTTTTT
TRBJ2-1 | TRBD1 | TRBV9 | CASSAWDSNNEQFF | TGTGCCAGCAGCGCATGGGACAGCAACAATGAGCAGTTCTTC
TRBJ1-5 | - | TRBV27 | CASSLSPVGAEQPQHF | TGTGCCAGCAGTTTATCCCCTGTAGGGGCAGAACAGCCCCAGCATTTT
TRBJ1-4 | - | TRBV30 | CAWSSQATNEKLFF | TGTGCCTGGAGTTCACAGGCAACTAATGAAAAACTGTTTTTT
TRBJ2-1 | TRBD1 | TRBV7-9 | CASSPGQGYNEQFF | TGTGCCAGCAGCCCCGGACAGGGGTACAATGAGCAGTTCTTC
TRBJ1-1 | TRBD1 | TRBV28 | CASAGGAVIGTEAFF | TGTGCCAGTGCAGGGGGCGCAGTCATCGGCACTGAAGCTTTCTTT
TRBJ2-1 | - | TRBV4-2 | CASSQESGQIMNEQFF | TGTGCCAGCAGCCAAGAGTCAGGACAGATTATGAATGAGCAGTTCTTC
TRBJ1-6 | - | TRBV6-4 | CASSEVGNSPLHF | TGTGCCAGCAGTGAAGTCGGTAATTCACCCCTCCACTTT
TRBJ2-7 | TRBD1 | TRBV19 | CASSPIHWTGPVPYEQYF | TGTGCCAGTAGTCCCATCCATTGGACAGGGCCGGTACCCTACGAGCAGTACTTC
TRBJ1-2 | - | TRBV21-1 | CASSPSSRRDRYYTF | TGTGCCAGCAGCCCTTCCTCTCGACGGGACAGGTACTACACCTTC